Presented here are 23 T cell receptor beta chains from one specimen sequenced in a study of monozygotic twins with inflammatory bowel disease. TCRdb reprocessed the 5' RACE reads, with one entry per CDR3 protein and no DNA. This specimen shows 300,000 to 400,000 distinct CDR3 sequences; the ten leading clones hold 2.5% to 3%. Material: blood. These receptors originate from a human donor with ulcerative colitis or Crohn's disease, or a healthy co-twin of an affected twin (not recorded which).

The J gene is TRBJ2-3, the V gene TRBV28; TCRdb proposes TRBD1, but this gene call is untestable without DNA. The CDR3 length is 14 residues. Germline-derived CDR1 and CDR2 are MDHEN and SYDVKM. The CDR3: CASSLSTGTDTQYF.

The chain recombines TRBV5-5 with TRBJ2-5; lacking DNA, the TRBD2 call made by TCRdb goes unchecked. The CDR3 runs 16 residues. Germline V gives CDR1 SGHKS, CDR2 YYEKEE (reference sequence). CDR3 region: CASSLNGLAGGETQYF. Complete variable domain (other parts from reference TRBV5-5 and TRBJ2-5): DAGVTQSPTHLIKTRGQQVTLRCSPISGHKSVSWYQQVLGQGPQFIFQYYEKEERGRGNFPDRFSARQFPNYSSELNVNALLLGDSALYLCASSLNGLAGGETQYFGPGTRLLVL.

The chain carries TRBV6-2 or TRBV6-3 and TRBJ2-7; the D call of TRBD1 rests on TCRdb alone, since no DNA is present to check it. The CDR3 consists of 13 residues. CDR1 and CDR2 (germline): MNHEY, SVGEGT. CDR3 sequence reads: CASSQGIPYEQYF.

This rearrangement joins TRBV29-1 to TRBJ2-4. This CDR3 comprises 15 residues. CDR1 SQVTM and CDR2 ANQGSEA come from the germline V gene. CDR3 sequence: CSVDDTGVAKNIQYF.

The CDR3 reads CASSLALWENSRTNEKLFF. V and J are TRBV5-1 and TRBJ1-4. The germline gives CDR1 SGHRS, CDR2 YFSETQ. This CDR3 contains 19 residues.

The chain uses TRBV2 and TRBJ2-1. This CDR3 contains 15 residues. Germline CDR1 reads SNHLY; CDR2 reads FYNNEI. CDR3 in amino acids: CASSVSELSYNEQFF. The full variable domain, in which reference TRBV2 and TRBJ2-1 provide the parts outside the CDR3, is EPEVTQTPSHQVTQMGQEVILRCVPISNHLYFYWYRQILGQKVEFLVSFYNNEISEKSEIFDDQFSVERPDGSNFTLKIRSTKLEDSAMYFCASSVSELSYNEQFFGPGTRLTVL.

The V and J genes are TRBV5-6 and TRBJ1-5. The CDR3 loop spans 17 amino acids. From germline, CDR1 is SGHDT and CDR2 YYEEEE. The CDR3 protein is CASSLNGWRVLEQPQHF.

The chain is built from TRBV4-2 and TRBJ2-1; TCRdb proposes TRBD2, but this gene call is untestable without DNA. The germline gives CDR1 LGHNA, CDR2 YNFKEQ. This CDR3 is built from 16 residues. The CDR3 sequence: CASSQSGTRPYNEQFF.

The gene calls are TRBV7-9 and TRBJ2-5; the TRBD2 assignment by TCRdb is unverifiable without DNA. The CDR3 extends over 13 amino acids. Per germline, CDR1 SEHNR and CDR2 FQNEAQ (reference sequence). The CDR3 spells CASSPSGSETQYF. The whole variable domain, filled in from reference TRBV7-9 and TRBJ2-5, reads DTGVSQNPRHKITKRGQNVTFRCDPISEHNRLYWYRQTLGQGPEFLTYFQNEAQLEKSRLLSDRFSAERPKGSFSTLEIQRTEQGDSAMYLCASSPSGSETQYFGPGTRLLVL.

The CDR3 reads CASSPTGDSGANVLTF. The chain is built from TRBV7-9 and TRBJ2-6; as DNA is missing, the TRBD1 call by TCRdb cannot be tested. The CDR3 contains 16 residues. Looked up from germline, CDR1 is SEHNR and CDR2 is FQNEAQ (reference sequence).

J is TRBJ2-3 and V is TRBV25-1; with no DNA, the TCRdb D assignment of TRBD1 cannot be verified. The CDR3 is 19 amino acids. Germline V gene lookup returns CDR1 MGHDK and CDR2 SYGVNS. The CDR3 reads CASSDTGTGVVYGTDTQYF.

This sequence joins TRBV3-1 and TRBJ2-3; TCRdb's D call, TRBD1, is unchecked because there is no DNA. The germline V gene has CDR1 LGHDT and CDR2 YNNKEL (reference sequence). The CDR3 loop spans 15 amino acids. The CDR3 loop is CASSRFPTDTDTQYF.

The chain uses TRBV4-1 and TRBJ2-1; TCRdb names TRBD2, which stays unverified in the absence of DNA. The length of the CDR3 is 15 residues. From germline, CDR1 is MGHRA and CDR2 YSYEKL. CDR3: CASSQGDQTYNEQFF.

This chain links TRBV5-1 with TRBJ2-5. Per germline, CDR1 SGHRS and CDR2 YFSETQ. This CDR3 spans 13 amino acids. This chain's CDR3 is CASSLGGDETQYF.

This sequence joins TRBV5-1 and TRBJ2-6. The CDR3 extends over 14 amino acids. Germline V gives CDR1 SGHRS, CDR2 YFSETQ. The CDR3 spells CASSFDSGANVLTF. The full variable domain, rest sourced from reference TRBV5-1 and TRBJ2-6, is KAGVTQTPRYLIKTRGQQVTLSCSPISGHRSVSWYQQTPGQGLQFLFEYFSETQRNKGNFPGRFSGRQFSNSRSEMNVSTLELGDSALYLCASSFDSGANVLTFGAGSRLTVL.

The chain has TRBV24-1 and TRBJ2-2; TCRdb's assignment of TRBD1 cannot be checked, as there is no DNA. The CDR3 has 16 residues. CDR1 and CDR2 (germline): KGHDR, SFDVKD. The CDR3 sequence is CATSNTGTGGTGELFF.

This chain joins TRBV9 and TRBJ2-1. The CDR3 runs 15 residues. The germline V gene encodes CDR1 SGDLS and CDR2 YYNGEE. CDR3 region: CASSVGVSSYNEQFF. Full variable domain (remainder filled in from reference TRBV9 and TRBJ2-1): DSGVTQTPKHLITATGQRVTLRCSPRSGDLSVYWYQQSLDQGLQFLIQYYNGEERAKGNILERFSAQQFPDLHSELNLSSLELGDSALYFCASSVGVSSYNEQFFGPGTRLTVL.

The chain uses TRBV7-2 and TRBJ1-2. The CDR3 spans 11 residues. The germline V gene has CDR1 SGHTA and CDR2 FQGNSA. The CDR3 region is CASSLSYGYTF.

This rearrangement joins TRBV7-9 to TRBJ2-1. Per the germline V gene, CDR1 is SEHNR and CDR2 is FQNEAQ (reference sequence). The CDR3 is made up of 16 amino acids. This CDR3 reads CASSLERGATYNEQFF.

V and J are TRBV14 and TRBJ1-1; TCRdb's D call of TRBD1 is untestable without DNA. Per germline, CDR1 SGHDN and CDR2 FVKESK. CDR3 size: 13 residues. CDR3 in amino acids: CASSVVREAEAFF.

This chain links TRBV12-3 or TRBV12-4 with TRBJ2-5; TCRdb's assignment of TRBD1 cannot be checked, as there is no DNA. The CDR3 length is 16 residues. CDR3 region: CASSSPRTGGEETQYF.

The genes are TRBV29-1 and TRBJ2-7; no DNA is available, so the TRBD1 call from TCRdb remains unchecked. Germline loops: CDR1 SQVTM, CDR2 ANQGSEA. The CDR3 runs to 12 residues. Here the CDR3 reads CSVATGAREQYF.

The rearrangement links TRBV12-3 or TRBV12-4 to TRBJ1-6. The CDR3 is made up of 14 amino acids. CDR3 residues: CASSWQGRESPLHF.